This entry lists 19 T cell receptor beta chains sequenced from one sample in a study of human T cells and chemical hapten exposure. Each CDR3 protein is one row after TCRdb ran MiXCR on the RACE reads. The profile shows over 95,000 distinct CDR3 sequences, roughly 12% of them singletons. As to time point: patch test 1, 2 weeks after DPC sensitization. Treatment defined: therapeutic diphenylcyclopropenone sensitization with weekly scalp DPC. The sample consisted of whole blood, taken in connection with sensitization to the hapten diphenylcyclopropenone (DPC). The receptors were gathered from a woman between 35 and 50 years old with alopecia areata. Some clones in this sample may be carry-over from other donors' samples.

The CDR3 DNA is TGTGCCAGCAGTCCGTCCGGGACCAACTTAATGCTCTTCACCGGGGAGCTGTTTTTT. Translation gives CASSPSGTNLMLFTGELFF. The rearrangement joins TRBV27 to TRBJ2-2; possibly TRBD1 or TRBD2 for D (5 bases each). The V end was cut by 5 bases, the J end by 4 bases, with 26 bases between. The germline gives CDR1 MNHEY, CDR2 SMNVEV (reference sequence). This CDR3 has 19 amino acids.

This clonotype has more than one count but fewer than ten. CDR3 sequence reads: CASSLAGPNQPQHF. Here the CDR3 DNA reads TGCGCCAGCAGCTTGGCAGGACCCAATCAGCCCCAGCATTTT. The rearrangement joins TRBV5-1 to TRBJ1-5; no reliable D call. V lost 0 bases and J lost 3, with 7 bases in between. CDR3 size: 14 residues. CDR1 and CDR2 from the germline V gene are SGHRS and YFSETQ.

This clonotype appeared a few times. The chain carries TRBV20-1 and TRBJ2-1; no clear D gene. This CDR3 has 14 amino acids. V was cut by 3 bases and J by 5 bases, with 14 bases left in between. Germline V CDR1 and CDR2: DFQATT, SNEGSKA (reference sequence). The CDR3 protein is CSARTTLNHNEQFF. CDR3 DNA sequence: TGCAGTGCTAGGACCACCCTGAATCACAATGAGCAGTTCTTC.

This clonotype was seen more than once but under ten times. The V gene is TRBV2, the J gene TRBJ2-3; D unresolved. V shed 0 bases and J shed 2 bases, with 12 bases lying between them. This CDR3 comprises 16 residues. Germline-derived CDR1 and CDR2 are SNHLY and FYNNEI. The CDR3 DNA sequence: TGTGCCAGCAGTGAAGCCTTGGGCAGGACCACAGATACGCAGTATTTT. Its protein product is CASSEALGRTTDTQYF.

The rearrangement joins TRBV3-1 to TRBJ2-7; D possibly corresponds to TRBD2 (5 bases). The CDR3 is 16 residues long. Germline V gene lookup returns CDR1 LGHDT and CDR2 YNNKEL (reference sequence). The V and J ends lost 4 bases and 7 bases respectively, with 23 bases between them. The CDR3 coding sequence is TGTGCCAGCAGCCGCGTTTTGTTACGAGGGCTGGGTGAGCAGTACTTC. Protein product: CASSRVLLRGLGEQYF.

This clonotype was recorded at least ten times. Sequence at one end of the junction differs from germline and may be a read error. This chain uses TRBV7-7 with TRBJ2-2; D unclear. The CDR3 consists of 17 residues. The germline gives CDR1 SSHAT, CDR2 FNYEAQ (reference sequence). DNA of the CDR3: TGTGCTAGCAGCTTAGTCCCCGGTAGTGCGAACACCGGGGAGCTGTTTTTT. Amino acid sequence: CASSLVPGSANTGELFF.

This clonotype was observed a handful of times. The genes are TRBV6-2 or TRBV6-3 and TRBJ2-2; 8 nucleotides agree with TRBD2. The CDR3 extends over 16 amino acids. Looked up from germline, CDR1 is MNHEY and CDR2 is SVGEGT. After removal of 2 bases from V and 4 bases from J, the junction contained 6 bases not matched to a gene. Here the CDR3 reads CASSYVPAGVTGELFF. The CDR3 DNA reads TGTGCCAGCAGTTACGTTCCAGCGGGAGTCACCGGGGAGCTGTTTTTT.

This clonotype was counted between two and nine times. This rearrangement joins TRBV24-1 to TRBJ2-7, with D possibly being TRBD2 (5 bases). CDR3 size: 13 residues. The V gene lost 9 bases and the J gene lost 1 base, with 12 bases spanning the gap. Germline V gene data show CDR1 as KGHDR and CDR2 as SFDVKD. CDR3: CATAASGSYEQYF. The CDR3 coding sequence is TGTGCCACCGCGGCATCGGGGTCCTACGAGCAGTACTTC.

The table lists this clonotype with many counts. The chain is built from TRBV29-1 and TRBJ1-5; D is unresolved. The CDR3 spans 13 residues. CDR1 SQVTM and CDR2 ANQGSEA come from the germline V gene. Between the trimmed V and J ends, which lost 5 bases and 3 bases, there was a span of 11 bases. The DNA for the CDR3 is TGCAGCGTTCGTGCCGATAACAATCAGCCCCAGCATTTT. Protein sequence: CSVRADNNQPQHF.

This clonotype was observed a few times. The rearrangement joins TRBV3-1 to TRBJ2-1; D unresolved. V was pared by 1 base and J by 6 bases, with 10 bases between. This CDR3 comprises 14 residues. CDR1 and CDR2 from the germline V gene are LGHDT and YNNKEL (reference sequence). CDR3 nucleotides: TGTGCCAGCAGCCAAGTCCGCGGAAGCAATGAGCAGTTCTTC. Amino acids: CASSQVRGSNEQFF.

This clonotype was counted at least ten times. CDR3 in amino acids: CASSPRYQPQHF. The CDR3 bases are TGTGCCAGCAGCCCCCGATATCAGCCCCAGCATTTT. The rearrangement joins TRBV28 to TRBJ1-5; no clear D. V lost 6 bases to trimming and J lost 5 bases, with 8 bases between them. The CDR3 contains 12 residues. Germline values: CDR1 MDHEN, CDR2 SYDVKM.

This clonotype came up a few times. The V gene is TRBV28, the J gene TRBJ2-4; TRBD2 agrees at 8 bases. CDR1 MDHEN and CDR2 SYDVKM come from the germline V gene. Trimming at V came to 4 bases and at J to 1 base, leaving 9 bases not matched to a gene. The CDR3 totals 17 residues. In nucleotides, the CDR3 is TGTGCCAGCAGTTATATTTGGGGCGGGAGGGCCAAAAACATTCAGTACTTC. Translation: CASSYIWGGRAKNIQYF.

This clonotype has more than one count but fewer than ten. The rearrangement uses TRBV20-1 and TRBJ2-7; 11 nucleotides line up with TRBD2. This CDR3 comprises 15 residues. The V and J ends lost 6 bases and 0 bases, in that order; junction bases with no gene match: 7. Germline lookup yields CDR1 DFQATT and CDR2 SNEGSKA (reference sequence). The CDR3 region has the DNA TGCAGTGCGCTCATGACTAGCGGGAACTCCTACGAGCAGTACTTC. It specifies CSALMTSGNSYEQYF.

J is TRBJ2-5 and V is TRBV7-9; 7 nucleotides match TRBD1. Per the germline V gene, CDR1 is SEHNR and CDR2 is FQNEAQ (reference sequence). The length of the CDR3 is 13 residues. The J segment lost 5 bases and the V segment lost 5 bases, leaving 5 bases of the junction unmatched. The CDR3 sequence: CASSRDREETQYF. The CDR3 DNA follows: TGTGCCAGCAGCCGGGACAGAGAGGAGACCCAGTACTTC.

The sample holds a few counts of this clonotype. The chain's CDR3 is CASSTYEQYF. CDR3 in DNA: TGTGCCAGCAGCACCTACGAGCAGTACTTC. This chain joins TRBV28 and TRBJ2-7; D is unclear. In germline, CDR1 is MDHEN, CDR2 SYDVKM. This CDR3 is built from 10 residues. V dropped 6 bases and J dropped 2 bases, with 2 bases sitting between them.

This clonotype has at least ten counts. The CDR3 loop is CASSPLKTGRDDYEQYF. The CDR3 bases are TGTGCCAGCAGTCCGTTAAAGACAGGGAGGGACGACTACGAGCAGTACTTC. The chain employs TRBV27 and TRBJ2-7, with D perhaps assigned TRBD1 or TRBD2 (7 bases each). The CDR3 is 17 residues long. Germline CDR1 MNHEY, CDR2 SMNVEV (reference sequence). Deletions cut 5 bases from V and 3 bases from J, with 23 bases between.

This clonotype was seen many times. The J gene is TRBJ2-7, the V gene TRBV7-3; TRBD2 matches at 7 bases. In germline, CDR1 is SGHTA, CDR2 FQGTGA. CDR3 length: 15 residues. Trimming cost V 4 bases and J 4 bases; bases outside gene matches: 10. Written as DNA, the CDR3 is TGTGCCAGCAGCTCACTAGCGATCCCTGTATACGAGCAGTACTTC. This codes for CASSSLAIPVYEQYF. The complete variable domain, with remaining parts taken from reference TRBV7-3 and TRBJ2-7, reads GAGVSQTPSNKVTEKGKYVELRCDPISGHTALYWYRQSLGQGPEFLIYFQGTGAADDSGLPNDRFFAVRPEGSVSTLKIQRTERGDSAVYLCASSSLAIPVYEQYFGPGTRLTVT.

This clonotype showed up just a few times. V is TRBV12-2 and J is TRBJ1-5; TRBD1 is the table's D call and was not checked against the DNA. TRBV12-2 is listed as a pseudogene. The CDR3 is made up of 16 amino acids. As DNA, the CDR3 is TGTGCAAGTCGGTACAGGGGCGGGTTTGGCAATCAGCCCCAGCATTTT. Protein product: CASRYRGGFGNQPQHF.

In regard to this clonotype: This may arise from a read error, as a much more abundant clone is one base away. This CDR3 is missing its conserved last phenylalanine or tryptophan, likely due to a read error. The rearrangement joins TRBV11-2 to TRBJ2-7; D gene uncertain. This CDR3 is 15 amino acids long. V was clipped by 7 bases and J by 5 bases, with 21 bases between them. Per the germline V gene, CDR1 is SGHAT and CDR2 is FQNNGV. The CDR3 region has the DNA TGTGCCAGCAACAACTTAGACTTTACGGCCGACGAGCAGTACATC. It translates to CASNNLDFTADEQYI.